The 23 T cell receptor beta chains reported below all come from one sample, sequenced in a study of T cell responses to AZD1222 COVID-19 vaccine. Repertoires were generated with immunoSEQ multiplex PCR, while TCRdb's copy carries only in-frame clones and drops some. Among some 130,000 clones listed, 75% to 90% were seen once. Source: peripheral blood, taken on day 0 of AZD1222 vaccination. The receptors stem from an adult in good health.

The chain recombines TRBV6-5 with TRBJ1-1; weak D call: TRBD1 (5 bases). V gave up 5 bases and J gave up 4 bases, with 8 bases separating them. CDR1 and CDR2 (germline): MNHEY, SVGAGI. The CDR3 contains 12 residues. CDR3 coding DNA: TGTGCCAGCAGTCAAACAGGCACTGAAGCTTTCTTT. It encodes CASSQTGTEAFF.

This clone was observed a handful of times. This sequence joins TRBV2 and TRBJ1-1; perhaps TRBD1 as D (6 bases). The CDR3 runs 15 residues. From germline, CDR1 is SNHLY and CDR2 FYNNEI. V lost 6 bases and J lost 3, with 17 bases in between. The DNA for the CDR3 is TGTGCCAGCAGGAGGGGGGCGATTCGGGACACTGAAGCTTTCTTT. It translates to CASRRGAIRDTEAFF.

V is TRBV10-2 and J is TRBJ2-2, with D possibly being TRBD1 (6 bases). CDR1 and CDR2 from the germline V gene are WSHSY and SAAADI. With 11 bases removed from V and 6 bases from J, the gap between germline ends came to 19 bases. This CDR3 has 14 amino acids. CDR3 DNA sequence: TGCGCCTCCGTTTTAGGGACACGGCCCGGGGAGCTGTTTTTT. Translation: CASVLGTRPGELFF.

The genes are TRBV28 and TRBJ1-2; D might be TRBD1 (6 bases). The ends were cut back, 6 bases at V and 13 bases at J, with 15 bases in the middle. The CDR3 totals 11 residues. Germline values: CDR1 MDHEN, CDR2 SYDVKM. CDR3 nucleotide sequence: TGTGCCAGCAGCGCGAGGGGGAGGGGCACCTTC. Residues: CASSARGRGTF.

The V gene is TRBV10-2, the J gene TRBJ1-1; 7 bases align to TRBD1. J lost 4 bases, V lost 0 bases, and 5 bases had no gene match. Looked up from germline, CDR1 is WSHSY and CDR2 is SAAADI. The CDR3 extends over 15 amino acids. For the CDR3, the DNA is TGCGCCAGCAGTGAGTCGAGGCAGGGGGGCACTGAAGCTTTCTTT. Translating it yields CASSESRQGGTEAFF.

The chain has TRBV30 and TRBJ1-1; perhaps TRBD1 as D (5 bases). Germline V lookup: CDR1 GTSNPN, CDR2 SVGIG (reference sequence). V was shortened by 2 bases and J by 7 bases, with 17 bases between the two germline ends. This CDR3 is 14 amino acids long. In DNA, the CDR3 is TGTGCCTGGAGTAGGGGCGCGACTTACCTTGAAGCTTTCTTT. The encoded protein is CAWSRGATYLEAFF.

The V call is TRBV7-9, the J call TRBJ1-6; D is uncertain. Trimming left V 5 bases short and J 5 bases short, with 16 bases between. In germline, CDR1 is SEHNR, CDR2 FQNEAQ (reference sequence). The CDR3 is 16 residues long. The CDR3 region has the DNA TGTGCCAGCAGCCTGAGAGCCCCGCAGAATAATTCACCCCTCCACTTT. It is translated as CASSLRAPQNNSPLHF.

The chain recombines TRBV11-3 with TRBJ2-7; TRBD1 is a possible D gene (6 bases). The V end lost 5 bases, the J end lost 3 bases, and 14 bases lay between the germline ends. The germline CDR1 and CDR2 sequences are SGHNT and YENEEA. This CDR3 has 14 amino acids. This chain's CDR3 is CASSRLPGDYEQYF. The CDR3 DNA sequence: TGTGCCAGCAGCCGCCTGCCAGGGGACTACGAGCAGTACTTC.

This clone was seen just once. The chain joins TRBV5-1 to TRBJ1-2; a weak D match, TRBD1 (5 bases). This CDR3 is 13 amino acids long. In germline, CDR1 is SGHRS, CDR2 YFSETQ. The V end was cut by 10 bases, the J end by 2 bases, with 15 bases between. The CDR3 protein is CAVQQENNYGYTF. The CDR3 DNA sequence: TGCGCCGTACAACAGGAGAACAACTATGGCTACACCTTC. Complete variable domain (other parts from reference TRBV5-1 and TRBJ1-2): KAGVTQTPRYLIKTRGQQVTLSCSPISGHRSVSWYQQTPGQGLQFLFEYFSETQRNKGNFPGRFSGRQFSNSRSEMNVSTLELGDSALYLCAVQQENNYGYTFGSGTRLTVV.

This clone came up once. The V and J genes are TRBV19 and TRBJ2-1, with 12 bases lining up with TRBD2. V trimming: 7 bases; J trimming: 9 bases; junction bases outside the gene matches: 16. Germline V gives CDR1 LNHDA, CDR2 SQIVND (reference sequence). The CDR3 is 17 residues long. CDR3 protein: CASNNYGLAGGPSEQFF. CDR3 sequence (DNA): TGTGCCAGTAATAACTACGGTCTAGCGGGAGGGCCTAGTGAGCAGTTCTTC. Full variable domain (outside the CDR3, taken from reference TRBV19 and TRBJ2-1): DGGITQSPKYLFRKEGQNVTLSCEQNLNHDAMYWYRQDPGQGLRLIYYSQIVNDFQKGDIAEGYSVSREKKESFPLTVTSAQKNPTAFYLCASNNYGLAGGPSEQFFGPGTRLTVL.

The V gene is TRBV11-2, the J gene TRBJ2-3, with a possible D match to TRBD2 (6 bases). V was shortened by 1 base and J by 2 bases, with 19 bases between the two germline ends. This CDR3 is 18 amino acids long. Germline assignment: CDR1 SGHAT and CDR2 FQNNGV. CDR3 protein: CASSLAPVVREHTDTQYF. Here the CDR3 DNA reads TGTGCCAGCAGCTTAGCGCCCGTGGTACGGGAGCACACAGATACGCAGTATTTT. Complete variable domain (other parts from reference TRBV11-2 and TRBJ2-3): EAGVAQSPRYKIIEKRQSVAFWCNPISGHATLYWYQQILGQGPKLLIQFQNNGVVDDSQLPKDRFSAERLKGVDSTLKIQPAKLEDSAVYLCASSLAPVVREHTDTQYFGPGTRLTVL.

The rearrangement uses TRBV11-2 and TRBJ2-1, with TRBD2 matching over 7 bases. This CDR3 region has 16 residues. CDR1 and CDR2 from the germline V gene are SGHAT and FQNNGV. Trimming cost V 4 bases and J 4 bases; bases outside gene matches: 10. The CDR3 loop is CASSSRGAGDYNEQFF. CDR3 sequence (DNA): TGTGCCAGCAGCTCCCGAGGGGCGGGAGATTACAATGAGCAGTTCTTC.

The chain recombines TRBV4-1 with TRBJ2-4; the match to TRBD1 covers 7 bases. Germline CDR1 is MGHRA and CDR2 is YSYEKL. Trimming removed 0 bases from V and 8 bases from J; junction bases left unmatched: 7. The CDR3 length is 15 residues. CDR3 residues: CASSQDPTGNDIQYF. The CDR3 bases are TGCGCCAGCAGCCAAGATCCGACAGGGAACGACATTCAGTACTTC.

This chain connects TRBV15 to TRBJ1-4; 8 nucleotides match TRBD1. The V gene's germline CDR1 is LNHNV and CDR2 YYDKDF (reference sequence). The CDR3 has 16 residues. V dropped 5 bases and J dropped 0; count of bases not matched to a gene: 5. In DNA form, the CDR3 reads TGTGCCACCAGCGTTCAGGGGGCGGCAACTAATGAAAAACTGTTTTTT. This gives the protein CATSVQGAATNEKLFF.

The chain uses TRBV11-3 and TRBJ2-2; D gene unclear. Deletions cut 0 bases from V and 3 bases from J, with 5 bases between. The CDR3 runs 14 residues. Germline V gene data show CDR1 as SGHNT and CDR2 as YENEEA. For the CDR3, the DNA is TGTGCCAGCAGCTTAGACGGGCACACCGGGGAGCTGTTTTTT. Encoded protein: CASSLDGHTGELFF.

The CDR3 loop reads CASSLEPSNEQFF. The CDR3, as DNA: TGTGCCAGCAGCTTAGAGCCCTCGAATGAGCAGTTCTTC. The chain carries TRBV7-6 and TRBJ2-1; D gene unclear. The germline CDR1 and CDR2 sequences are SGHVS and FNYEAQ. Trimming took 1 base from V and 7 from J, leaving 8 bases between them. The CDR3 length is 13 residues.

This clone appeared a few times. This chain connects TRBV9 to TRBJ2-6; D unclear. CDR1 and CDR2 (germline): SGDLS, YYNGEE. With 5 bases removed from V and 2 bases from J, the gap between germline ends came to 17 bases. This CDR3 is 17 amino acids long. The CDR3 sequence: CASSDSVRVAGANVLTF. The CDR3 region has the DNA TGTGCCAGCAGTGACTCAGTTAGGGTAGCTGGGGCCAACGTCCTGACTTTC.

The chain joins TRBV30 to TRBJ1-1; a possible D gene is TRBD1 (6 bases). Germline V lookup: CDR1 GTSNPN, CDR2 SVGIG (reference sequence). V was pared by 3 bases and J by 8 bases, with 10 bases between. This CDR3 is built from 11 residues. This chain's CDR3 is CAWSRDIEAFF. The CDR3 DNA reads TGTGCCTGGAGCAGGGACATCGAAGCTTTCTTT.

In nucleotides, the CDR3 is TGCGCCAGCAGAAATCAGGGGGCGGAAGCTTTCTTT. Protein: CASRNQGAEAFF. The rearrangement uses TRBV5-1 and TRBJ1-1; the match to TRBD1 covers 8 bases. Germline V CDR1 and CDR2: SGHRS, YFSETQ. Germline trimming cut 5 bases from V and 8 bases from J; bases unmatched to any gene: 5. The CDR3 consists of 12 residues.

CDR3 DNA sequence: TGTGCCAGCGCCCGGGACTCCCTTGAGTGGCGCGAGCAGTACTTC. This translates into CASARDSLEWREQYF. The chain has TRBV7-8 and TRBJ2-7; D might be TRBD2 (6 bases). From germline, CDR1 is SGHVS and CDR2 FQNEAQ. V was shortened by 8 bases and J by 6 bases, with 23 bases between the two germline ends. The CDR3 is 15 residues long. Using reference TRBV7-8 and TRBJ2-7 for the parts outside the CDR3, the full variable domain is GAGVSQSPRYKVAKRGQDVALRCDPISGHVSLFWYQQALGQGPEFLTYFQNEAQLDKSGLPSDRFFAERPEGSVSTLKIQRTQQEDSAVYLCASARDSLEWREQYFGPGTRLTVT.

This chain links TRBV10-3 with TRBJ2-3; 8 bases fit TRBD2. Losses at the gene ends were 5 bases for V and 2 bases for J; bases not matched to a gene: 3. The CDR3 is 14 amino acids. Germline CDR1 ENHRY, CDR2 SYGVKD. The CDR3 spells CAISPGLDTDTQYF. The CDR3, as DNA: TGTGCCATCAGTCCGGGACTAGACACAGATACGCAGTATTTT.

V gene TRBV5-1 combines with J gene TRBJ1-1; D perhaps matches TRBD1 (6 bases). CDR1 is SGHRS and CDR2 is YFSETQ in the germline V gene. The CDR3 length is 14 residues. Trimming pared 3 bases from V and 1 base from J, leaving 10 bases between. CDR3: CASSSATGNTEAFF. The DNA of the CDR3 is TGCGCCAGCAGCTCGGCGACAGGGAACACTGAAGCTTTCTTT.

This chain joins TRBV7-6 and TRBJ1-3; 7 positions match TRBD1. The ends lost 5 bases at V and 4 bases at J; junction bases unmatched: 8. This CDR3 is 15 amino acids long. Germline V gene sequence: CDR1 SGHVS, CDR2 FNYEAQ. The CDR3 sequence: CASSHSTGPGNTIYF. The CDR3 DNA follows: TGTGCCAGCAGCCATTCGACAGGGCCAGGAAACACCATATATTTT.